What follows is one T cell receptor beta chain and its context. The antigen it recognizes is unknown. The sample holds no much larger clone one base away, and base qualities are not on file. Following the manufacturer's instructions, TCR beta CDR3 regions were amplified by multiplex PCR with the immunoSEQ immune profiling system. Sequencing was performed on an Illumina NextSeq system. Concerning the study's data processing: Sequence data were processed on the immunoSEQ Analyzer platform, and clonality was computed as the square root of Simpson's index of productive rearrangements. Similarity in V and J usage was measured by Jensen-Shannon distance, and OLGA was used to compute CDR3 generation probabilities. The immuneACCESS database (August 2020) and VDJdb (December 2020) were searched for shared CDR3 sequences. Here the immuneACCESS table is served through TCRdb, limited to in-frame sequences with V and J called. Missing clones are a known gap in these copies; in checked studies unresolved V genes cover under half, and the rest lacks a known reason. The D gene and trimming were derived from the DNA, and the V and J assignments and clone size from that table. This sample lists approximately 21,000 clones; 87% were detected once. Over 1% of the sample rests with the top ten.

These data originate in a study of monozygotic twins with cystic fibrosis (dated by TCRdb to about 2021). In terms of the full investigation: Barcoded libraries were prepared with about 15 PCR cycles from about 3 micrograms of fragmented DNA. On the day of blood sampling, twins were ranked among some 1,000 cohort participants for weight-for-height and for FEVPerc (FEV1 disease centile). Data for three of the twin pairs had already been reported earlier in a different context. The cohort included ten female and six male twin pairs, mostly children and adolescents, aged roughly 2.0 to 40 years with a median of about 8.2 years. TCR beta repertoires were compared within and between 16 monozygotic twin pairs with cystic fibrosis so that genetic influence on V and J gene usage could be assessed.

Reading from cysteine to phenylalanine, the CDR3 counts 15 amino acids. The entry retains the CDR3 DNA only, 45 bases that are in frame from base 1. CDR1 and CDR2 are read off the germline V gene as SGHRS and YFSETQ. V is cut by 0 bases and J by 5 bases, and the space between the germline ends is 14 bases. The twin pairs came from the European Cystic Fibrosis Twin and Sibling Study Cohort, a cohort that recruited patients from about 160 CF clinics across 14 European countries. Both zygosity and CFTR genotype were checked in-house, and zygosity was tested with multiplex PCR across nine short tandem repeat loci. Peripheral blood was taken from each twin, and clinical parameters were recorded on the day of blood sampling. Genomic DNA was isolated from peripheral blood cells with phenol/chloroform and kept in TE buffer at 4 degrees C. Beyond this particular receptor, the publication reports: V gene usage was most similar to the co-twin for 13 of 16 pairs, and J usage for 8 of 16 pairs, suggesting genetic constraints. Sharing of nucleotide-identical clonotypes was significantly greater within monozygotic CF twin pairs than between unrelated CF individuals (P = 0.000026, Mann-Whitney). The cohort was small, and the number of shared CDR3s showed no association with age, concordance or disease severity. Simpson clonality was generally low (median about 0.0097), suggesting a naive-dominated repertoire, with higher clonality in the most severely affected patients.

The sequence is built from TRBV5-1 and TRBJ1-1; the D gene is perhaps TRBD1, from 5 matching bases. This clonotype was obtained from a woman aged 25 to 45 with cystic fibrosis. Sequencing was performed on blood. This receptor has the CDR3 CASSLGRGGWTEAFF. The DNA sequence is as follows: TGCGCCAGCAGCTTGGGACGGGGCGGTTGGACTGAAGCTTTCTTT. Extended through the reference TRBV5-1 and TRBJ1-1 proteins, this CDR3 yields the full variable domain: KAGVTQTPRYLIKTRGQQVTLSCSPISGHRSVSWYQQTPGQGLQFLFEYFSETQRNKGNFPGRFSGRQFSNSRSEMNVSTLELGDSALYLCASSLGRGGWTEAFFGQGTRLTVV.